This T cell receptor (beta chain) came from a study of T cell responses to AZD1222 COVID-19 vaccine. Study-level findings and limits: Within unmutated variant regions lay the reported targets of nearly half of spike-specific TCRs. Baseline serology detected seropositivity in only six or seven AZD1222 recipients.

Worth noting for this clone: Its antigen is undetermined.

Clones were sequenced by immunoSEQ multiplex PCR, and TCRdb holds only the in-frame ones, with some missing. This table holds around 130,000 clones, more than 75% found once. The receptor was isolated from an adult who received the AZD1222 COVID-19 vaccine. Sequenced here: peripheral blood, sampled 28 days after the second AZD1222 dose.

This CDR3 reads CASSVAGTGNNSPLHF. As DNA, the CDR3 is TGTGCCAGCTCAGTAGCCGGGACAGGGAATAATTCACCCCTCCACTTT. The chain couples TRBV18 to TRBJ1-6; TRBD1 matches at 9 bases. The trim removed 5 bases at V and 5 bases at J, leaving 7 bases unmatched. Germline CDR1 reads KGHSH; CDR2 reads LQKENI. The CDR3 runs 16 residues.